A selection of T cell receptor beta chains follows, all from one sample in a study of blood T cell repertoires in COVID-19. Repertoires were generated with immunoSEQ multiplex PCR, while TCRdb's copy carries only in-frame clones and drops some. The repertoire has about 400,000 clones, around nine tenths of them found once; the top ten carry 3%. The sample consisted of peripheral blood. Source of these receptors: a human donor in a cohort sampled during active COVID-19. Each CDR3 is given with its conserved first and last residue. The D gene is left open where the match is weak. Some rows have no size entry. The others give once, few or many, or a class for an expanded clone.

clone_size: .
j_call: TRBJ2-6
d_call: .
v_call: TRBV7-8
cdr3_length: 16
cdr3_nt: TGTGCCAGCAGCTACGAGACAGATTCTGGGGCCAACGTCCTGACTTTC
cdr3_aa: CASSYETDSGANVLTF

clone_size: once
j_call: TRBJ2-3
d_call: TRBD2
v_call: TRBV30
cdr3_length: 16
cdr3_nt: TGTGCCTGGAGTAACAAGCGGGGGGCTAGCACAGATACGCAGTATTTT
cdr3_aa: CAWSNKRGASTDTQYF

clone_size: .
j_call: TRBJ1-3
d_call: .
v_call: TRBV12-3/TRBV12-4
cdr3_length: 12
cdr3_nt: TGTGCCAGCACCCCCGTCCGTAACACCATATATTTT
cdr3_aa: CASTPVRNTIYF

clone_size: .
j_call: TRBJ2-1
d_call: .
v_call: TRBV3-1/TRBV3-2
cdr3_length: 14
cdr3_nt: TGTGCCAGCAGCCCGGAGCCCTCCTACAATGAGCAGTTCTTC
cdr3_aa: CASSPEPSYNEQFF

clone_size: .
j_call: TRBJ2-2
d_call: TRBD1
v_call: TRBV19
cdr3_length: 24
cdr3_nt: TGTGCCAGTAGTCTACCCCCATGGACCCCGTTTCACGACAGGGAACAGTCGAACACCGGGGAGCTGTTTTTT
cdr3_aa: CASSLPPWTPFHDREQSNTGELFF

clone_size: .
j_call: TRBJ1-1
d_call: TRBD1
v_call: TRBV5-8
cdr3_length: 16
cdr3_nt: TGTGCCAGCAGTCCCGGGACAGCCAGGGTGAACACTGAAGCTTTCTTT
cdr3_aa: CASSPGTARVNTEAFF

clone_size: few
j_call: TRBJ1-1
d_call: .
v_call: TRBV3-1/TRBV3-2
cdr3_length: 14
cdr3_nt: TGTGCCAGCAGCCAAGAGGATAGGGGGACTGAAGCTTTCTTT
cdr3_aa: CASSQEDRGTEAFF

clone_size: many
j_call: TRBJ1-3
d_call: .
v_call: TRBV2
cdr3_length: 17
cdr3_nt: TGTGCCAGCGGTAGCGGGGAGGCCGTTCGCTCTGGAAACACCATATATTTT
cdr3_aa: CASGSGEAVRSGNTIYF

clone_size: .
j_call: TRBJ2-1
d_call: .
v_call: TRBV3-1/TRBV3-2
cdr3_length: 15
cdr3_nt: TGTGCCAGCAGCCAAGTGAGCCATCCCTACAATGAGCAGTTCTTC
cdr3_aa: CASSQVSHPYNEQFF

clone_size: once
j_call: TRBJ2-7
d_call: TRBD2
v_call: TRBV19
cdr3_length: 13
cdr3_nt: TGTGCCAGTAGCGTCGGGGGGTCCTACGAGCAGTACTTC
cdr3_aa: CASSVGGSYEQYF

clone_size: once
j_call: TRBJ2-1
d_call: .
v_call: TRBV7-8
cdr3_length: 16
cdr3_nt: TGTGCCAGCAGCTTAGAGGGCGGCGGGCCCCCCGATGAGCAGTTCTTC
cdr3_aa: CASSLEGGGPPDEQFF

clone_size: few
j_call: TRBJ1-1
d_call: .
v_call: TRBV19
cdr3_length: 18
cdr3_nt: TGTGCCAGTAGCCTTAACCCGCGGTTAGGTGATATGAACACTGAAGCTTTCTTT
cdr3_aa: CASSLNPRLGDMNTEAFF

clone_size: .
j_call: TRBJ1-1
d_call: TRBD1
v_call: TRBV13
cdr3_length: 12
cdr3_nt: TGTGCCAGCAGCATACAGGGGTCTGAAGCTTTCTTT
cdr3_aa: CASSIQGSEAFF

clone_size: .
j_call: TRBJ1-3
d_call: .
v_call: TRBV3-1/TRBV3-2
cdr3_length: 14
cdr3_nt: TGTGCCAGCAGCCATATGGGAGAGGGAAACACCATATATTTT
cdr3_aa: CASSHMGEGNTIYF

clone_size: .
j_call: TRBJ1-1
d_call: TRBD1
v_call: TRBV5-5
cdr3_length: 12
cdr3_nt: TGTGCCAGCAGCTACCCGACAGGGGAAGCTTTCTTT
cdr3_aa: CASSYPTGEAFF

clone_size: .
j_call: TRBJ1-4
d_call: TRBD1
v_call: TRBV7-2
cdr3_length: 13
cdr3_nt: TGTGCCAGCAACCTAAGACAGGGCGAAAAACTGTTTTTT
cdr3_aa: CASNLRQGEKLFF

clone_size: .
j_call: TRBJ2-5
d_call: TRBD2
v_call: TRBV7-2
cdr3_length: 18
cdr3_nt: TGTGCCACCTCAATACAGGCGGGAGGCCGAGCCCATCTTGAGACCCAGTACTTC
cdr3_aa: CATSIQAGGRAHLETQYF

clone_size: .
j_call: TRBJ2-7
d_call: .
v_call: TRBV7-8
cdr3_length: 13
cdr3_nt: TGTGCCAGCAGCCCCGGAGAGGCCTACGAGCAGTACTTC
cdr3_aa: CASSPGEAYEQYF

clone_size: .
j_call: TRBJ2-6
d_call: .
v_call: TRBV19
cdr3_length: 15
cdr3_nt: TGTGCCAGTAGTTCCCACGGCTCTGGGGCCAACGTCCTGACTTTC
cdr3_aa: CASSSHGSGANVLTF

clone_size: .
j_call: TRBJ2-7
d_call: TRBD2
v_call: TRBV28
cdr3_length: 16
cdr3_nt: TGTGCCAGCAGTTTAACTAGCGGGAGTGATGCAAGCGAGCAGTACTTC
cdr3_aa: CASSLTSGSDASEQYF